This T cell receptor beta chain was recorded in a study of blood T cell repertoires in COVID-19 (TCRdb year 2020). For context, the study as a whole: The collaborator samples originated in the United States, Italy and Spain and spanned the acute and convalescent phases of COVID-19. The material from the prospective study consisted of cDNA or gDNA derived from T cells, B-cell-depleted T cells, or PBMCs. The dataset comprised deeply sampled blood TCRbeta repertoires from subjects exposed to, actively infected with, or recovered from COVID-19. A freely available public database, intended as a resource for researchers studying the immune response to SARS-CoV-2, is where the repertoires were released. The samples were drawn from two sources: the first 160 participants of the ongoing ImmuneRACE study, and 1,254 subjects contributed by 6 global collaborators. The sample metadata nearly always contained a de-identified subject ID, COVID-19 status, age in years and sex. Where HLA class I and class II types were available, the types were taken from metadata supplied by the sample provider, not from assay-based typing.

Its CDR3 holds 16 amino acids, cysteine through phenylalanine. Solely the CDR3 DNA is kept, with 48 bases framed from the first base. Sequences SGHTS (CDR1) and YDEGEE (CDR2) are obtained from the germline V gene. Trimming leaves V shorter by 3 bases and J shorter by 0 bases, with the junction holding 7 bases beyond the gene matches. TCRbeta CDR3 regions were amplified from genomic DNA by means of the immunoSEQ Assay, a bias-controlled multiplex PCR. The original pipeline was this. Within the assay, amplification of reference gene primers was used to estimate how many nucleated cells each sample contained. Sequence reads were collapsed and filtered to measure the absolute abundance of every unique TCRbeta CDR3 rearrangement. For each sample, productive Simpson clonality was calculated as the square root of Simpson's diversity index across productive rearrangements. TCRdb took this table from immuneACCESS and kept in-frame rearrangements with V and J called. Such tables lack part of the clones; where checked against another copy, unresolved V genes explain under half of the gap, and the rest is unexplained. V, J and clone size were drawn from that table, and D and trimming were deduced from the DNA. Recorded for this sample are approximately 260,000 clones; 70% to 90% of them occurred a single time. The ten largest clones take up roughly 3.6% of the sample.

The collaborating institutions used their own protocols to collect whole blood in K2EDTA tubes. For TCRbeta analysis, collaborator samples were shipped as frozen whole blood, as isolated PBMCs, or as DNA extracted from either sample type. To note about this clone: The antigen it binds to is not known. Per-base quality was not reported, and no clone a single base away is much larger than it.

Study-level results and caveats: The quantity of clinical and demographic metadata differed by source and by participant and was supplied without curation.

The sequence came from a woman aged 40 to 50 with acute or convalescent COVID-19. Input material: peripheral blood. The rearrangement joined TRBV5-8 to TRBJ1-2; 8 bases in the middle match TRBD1. The nucleotide sequence is TGTGCCAGCAGCTGGGGCAGGGGGCCCGCTAACTATGGCTACACCTTC. This encodes CASSWGRGPANYGYTF.